Listed below are T cell receptor beta chains from one sample, sequenced in a study of long-term antiretroviral therapy in people with HIV. This table comes from immunoSEQ multiplex PCR, and its TCRdb copy is limited to in-frame clones, with some not included. The data hold about 40,000 clones, with roughly 86% observed a single time. This specimen consisted of unsorted PBMCs, obtained 0.1 years before starting antiretroviral therapy. These receptor sequences come from a woman in her forties or fifties with HIV. Both conserved end residues are part of each CDR3. The order of the fields is J gene, clone size, D gene, V gene, CDR3 DNA, CDR3 protein. A D gene is named only where the DNA matches it firmly. A row's size may be missing; if present it is once, few, many or a size class.

j_gene: TRBJ2-5; abundance: -; d_gene: TRBD1; v_gene: TRBV7-8; CDR3nt: TGTGCCAGCAGCTCTGACAGGGGGCCCCAAGAGACCCAGTACTTC; CDR3aa: CASSSDRGPQETQYF
j_gene: TRBJ2-1; abundance: -; d_gene: -; v_gene: TRBV27; CDR3nt: TGTGCCAGCAGTCTCGGGACTCCTAGAGAGCAGTTCTTC; CDR3aa: CASSLGTPREQFF
j_gene: TRBJ2-3; abundance: -; d_gene: -; v_gene: TRBV18; CDR3nt: TGTGCCAGCTCACGACTGATAGCGCACAGCACAGATACGCAGTATTTT; CDR3aa: CASSRLIAHSTDTQYF
j_gene: TRBJ1-1; abundance: -; d_gene: -; v_gene: TRBV5-1; CDR3nt: TGCGCCAGCAGCGAGGGATTGGGGACTGAAGCTTTCTTT; CDR3aa: CASSEGLGTEAFF
j_gene: TRBJ2-7; abundance: -; d_gene: TRBD1; v_gene: TRBV7-9; CDR3nt: TGTGCCAGCAGCCGAATGGGACAGCACTACGAGCAGTACTTC; CDR3aa: CASSRMGQHYEQYF
j_gene: TRBJ2-3; abundance: once; d_gene: -; v_gene: TRBV7-6; CDR3nt: TGTGCCAGCAGCTACAGGACTGTCTCCGGAACAGATACGCAGTATTTT; CDR3aa: CASSYRTVSGTDTQYF
j_gene: TRBJ2-7; abundance: -; d_gene: -; v_gene: TRBV6-5; CDR3nt: TGTGCCAGCAGGCGGAGGGGCCGCGACTACGAGCAGTACTTC; CDR3aa: CASRRRGRDYEQYF
j_gene: TRBJ2-7; abundance: -; d_gene: -; v_gene: TRBV20-1; CDR3nt: TGCAGTGCTAGTGTCAAGGAAAAGCAGTACTTC; CDR3aa: CSASVKEKQYF
j_gene: TRBJ1-6; abundance: -; d_gene: -; v_gene: TRBV19; CDR3nt: TGTGCCAGTAGTATAGTCCCGAATTCACCCCTCCACTTT; CDR3aa: CASSIVPNSPLHF
j_gene: TRBJ2-3; abundance: once; d_gene: -; v_gene: TRBV4-2; CDR3nt: TGTGCCAGCAGCCAAGAGGACAGTTTGAAAGATACGCAGTATTTT; CDR3aa: CASSQEDSLKDTQYF
j_gene: TRBJ1-4; abundance: -; d_gene: TRBD1; v_gene: TRBV5-6; CDR3nt: TGTGCCAGCAGCTTGCGGGGGACAGGGGTTGAAAAACTGTTTTTT; CDR3aa: CASSLRGTGVEKLFF
j_gene: TRBJ1-2; abundance: few; d_gene: -; v_gene: TRBV19; CDR3nt: TGTGCCAGTAGTATCTCAGGGGACCCCGCTAACTATGGCTACACCTTC; CDR3aa: CASSISGDPANYGYTF
j_gene: TRBJ2-2; abundance: once; d_gene: -; v_gene: TRBV2; CDR3nt: TGTGCCAGCAGCCCCGGACAGTTTAACACCGGGGAGCTGTTTTTT; CDR3aa: CASSPGQFNTGELFF
j_gene: TRBJ1-2; abundance: -; d_gene: -; v_gene: TRBV10-1; CDR3nt: TGCGCCAGCAGCCGACGGGATCTTAACTATGGCTACACCTTC; CDR3aa: CASSRRDLNYGYTF
j_gene: TRBJ2-6; abundance: -; d_gene: -; v_gene: TRBV7-3; CDR3nt: TGTGCCAGCAGCTTAAGGGGTTCCCTCTCAGGGGCCAACGTCCTGACTTTC; CDR3aa: CASSLRGSLSGANVLTF
j_gene: TRBJ1-1; abundance: -; d_gene: -; v_gene: TRBV18; CDR3nt: TGTGCCAGCTCGCCTCGGATGGGTTGGACTGAAGCTTTCTTT; CDR3aa: CASSPRMGWTEAFF
j_gene: TRBJ1-5; abundance: -; d_gene: -; v_gene: TRBV11-2; CDR3nt: TGTGCCAGCAGCTTAGGGGGCAGGGGACATCAGCCCCAGCATTTT; CDR3aa: CASSLGGRGHQPQHF
j_gene: TRBJ1-2; abundance: -; d_gene: -; v_gene: TRBV5-5; CDR3nt: TGTGCCAGCAGCCCCAGGGCCGGATATGGCTACACCTTC; CDR3aa: CASSPRAGYGYTF
j_gene: TRBJ2-2; abundance: few; d_gene: -; v_gene: TRBV15; CDR3nt: TGTGCCACCAGCAGAGATTTACTCTGGCCAAAGGGGGACACCGGGGAGCTGTTTTTT; CDR3aa: CATSRDLLWPKGDTGELFF
j_gene: TRBJ1-2; abundance: -; d_gene: -; v_gene: TRBV6-5; CDR3nt: TGTGCCAGCAGACCCGGCGGGACTAACTATGGCTACACCTTC; CDR3aa: CASRPGGTNYGYTF
j_gene: TRBJ1-5; abundance: -; d_gene: -; v_gene: TRBV6-5; CDR3nt: TGTGCCAGCAGTTACCAGAACCCCCAGGCTTGGCCCCAGCATTTT; CDR3aa: CASSYQNPQAWPQHF
j_gene: TRBJ2-7; abundance: -; d_gene: TRBD1; v_gene: TRBV9; CDR3nt: TGTGCCAGCAGCGCAGGACAGGGGAGGTACGAGCAGTACTTC; CDR3aa: CASSAGQGRYEQYF
j_gene: TRBJ1-4; abundance: -; d_gene: TRBD1; v_gene: TRBV10-3; CDR3nt: TGTGCCACCGGACAGGGAGATGAAAAACTGTTTTTT; CDR3aa: CATGQGDEKLFF
j_gene: TRBJ2-7; abundance: -; d_gene: TRBD1; v_gene: TRBV6-6; CDR3nt: TGTGCCAGCAGCCCCCAAGGACAGGGGTCCTACGAGCAGTACTTC; CDR3aa: CASSPQGQGSYEQYF
j_gene: TRBJ2-7; abundance: once; d_gene: -; v_gene: TRBV27; CDR3nt: TGTGCCAGCAGCCCACAGGGAGGTATATCCTACGAGCAGTACTTC; CDR3aa: CASSPQGGISYEQYF
j_gene: TRBJ2-3; abundance: -; d_gene: TRBD2; v_gene: TRBV11-1; CDR3nt: TGTGCCAGCAGCTCGATGAGCGGGGGGGGCACAGATACGCAGTATTTT; CDR3aa: CASSSMSGGGTDTQYF
j_gene: TRBJ1-2; abundance: -; d_gene: TRBD1; v_gene: TRBV4-3; CDR3nt: TGCGCCAGCAGCCGCGGGACAGCTAACTATGGCTACACCTTC; CDR3aa: CASSRGTANYGYTF
j_gene: TRBJ2-1; abundance: -; d_gene: TRBD2; v_gene: TRBV6-5; CDR3nt: TGTGCCACCAGGAGAAGCGGGGGTCTCAATGAGCAGTTCTTC; CDR3aa: CATRRSGGLNEQFF
j_gene: TRBJ1-5; abundance: -; d_gene: TRBD1; v_gene: TRBV19; CDR3nt: TGTGCCAGTAGTATAGCGGCAGGGGGGGACCAGCCCCAGCATTTT; CDR3aa: CASSIAAGGDQPQHF
j_gene: TRBJ1-2; abundance: -; d_gene: TRBD1; v_gene: TRBV7-9; CDR3nt: TGTGCCAGCAGCCCGCGGACAGGGCACTATGGCTACACCTTC; CDR3aa: CASSPRTGHYGYTF
j_gene: TRBJ1-2; abundance: -; d_gene: -; v_gene: TRBV12-5; CDR3nt: TGTGCTAGTGGTTCCAGGTGGGATGGCTACACCTTC; CDR3aa: CASGSRWDGYTF
j_gene: TRBJ1-5; abundance: -; d_gene: -; v_gene: TRBV9; CDR3nt: TGTGCCAGCAGCCCAAAAAAGGCGGGACAGCCCCAGCATTTT; CDR3aa: CASSPKKAGQPQHF
j_gene: TRBJ1-5; abundance: -; d_gene: -; v_gene: TRBV5-6; CDR3nt: TGTGCCAGCAGCTGGGGCCAACAGCCCCAGCATTTT; CDR3aa: CASSWGQQPQHF
j_gene: TRBJ1-5; abundance: -; d_gene: -; v_gene: TRBV5-5; CDR3nt: TGTGCCAGCAGCTTGGCCGCGTGGGGGCCGGATAGCAATCAGCCCCAGCATTTT; CDR3aa: CASSLAAWGPDSNQPQHF
j_gene: TRBJ1-1; abundance: -; d_gene: -; v_gene: TRBV9; CDR3nt: TGTGCCAGCAGCGTAGTAAGGGCTGGGGCGGGCACTGAAGCTTTCTTT; CDR3aa: CASSVVRAGAGTEAFF
j_gene: TRBJ2-1; abundance: -; d_gene: -; v_gene: TRBV10-3; CDR3nt: TGTGCCATCAGTGAGGTCTACAATGAGCAGTTCTTC; CDR3aa: CAISEVYNEQFF
j_gene: TRBJ2-7; abundance: -; d_gene: TRBD2; v_gene: TRBV29-1; CDR3nt: TGCACCGTACTAGCGGGGCCTTCCTACGAGCAGTACTTC; CDR3aa: CTVLAGPSYEQYF
j_gene: TRBJ1-4; abundance: -; d_gene: -; v_gene: TRBV6-4; CDR3nt: TGTGCCAGCAGTGACAGAGGGGATCAAAAACTGTTTTTT; CDR3aa: CASSDRGDQKLFF
j_gene: TRBJ2-7; abundance: -; d_gene: TRBD1; v_gene: TRBV4-1; CDR3nt: TGCGCCAGCAGCCAAGGGCAGGGGGCGTTCGAGCAGTACTTC; CDR3aa: CASSQGQGAFEQYF
j_gene: TRBJ1-4; abundance: -; d_gene: TRBD1; v_gene: TRBV30; CDR3nt: TGTGCCTTGGGACAGGGAGGGAATGAAAAACTGTTTTTT; CDR3aa: CALGQGGNEKLFF
j_gene: TRBJ2-4; abundance: -; d_gene: -; v_gene: TRBV5-5; CDR3nt: TGTGCCAGCAGCTTGGAGGCCGGGACCAAAAACATTCAGTACTTC; CDR3aa: CASSLEAGTKNIQYF
j_gene: TRBJ1-2; abundance: -; d_gene: -; v_gene: TRBV6-6; CDR3nt: TGTGCCAGCAGTTCCCTGGAGGTTGGCTACACCTTC; CDR3aa: CASSSLEVGYTF
j_gene: TRBJ2-3; abundance: -; d_gene: TRBD1; v_gene: TRBV7-2; CDR3nt: TGTGCCAGCAGCTCGAGGACAGGGGAGGTTGCAGATACGCAGTATTTT; CDR3aa: CASSSRTGEVADTQYF
j_gene: TRBJ2-7; abundance: few; d_gene: TRBD1; v_gene: TRBV30; CDR3nt: TGTGCCTGGAGTGTACCAGGGGGTGACGAGCAGTACTTC; CDR3aa: CAWSVPGGDEQYF
j_gene: TRBJ2-3; abundance: -; d_gene: -; v_gene: TRBV5-4; CDR3nt: TGTGCCAGCAGCCCAACGTACGATACGCAGTATTTT; CDR3aa: CASSPTYDTQYF
j_gene: TRBJ1-1; abundance: -; d_gene: -; v_gene: TRBV6-5; CDR3nt: TGTGCCAGCAGTTACCGGGATCCTGGCAACACTGAAGCTTTCTTT; CDR3aa: CASSYRDPGNTEAFF
j_gene: TRBJ2-1; abundance: -; d_gene: TRBD2; v_gene: TRBV11-1; CDR3nt: TGTGCCAGCAGCCGACTAGCGGGTAACTACAATGAGCAGTTCTTC; CDR3aa: CASSRLAGNYNEQFF
j_gene: TRBJ1-5; abundance: -; d_gene: -; v_gene: TRBV7-8; CDR3nt: TGTGCCACCCGACTTCATGGAGGAGGGCCAGGCAATCAGCCCCAGCATTTT; CDR3aa: CATRLHGGGPGNQPQHF
j_gene: TRBJ2-3; abundance: -; d_gene: TRBD2; v_gene: TRBV6-5; CDR3nt: TGTGCCAGCAGTCGCGGGGGGACTAGCACAGATACGCAGTATTTT; CDR3aa: CASSRGGTSTDTQYF
j_gene: TRBJ1-1; abundance: -; d_gene: -; v_gene: TRBV5-3; CDR3nt: TGTGCCAGAAGCTTGGGCCAGAAGAACACTGAAGCTTTCTTT; CDR3aa: CARSLGQKNTEAFF
j_gene: TRBJ2-7; abundance: -; d_gene: -; v_gene: TRBV27; CDR3nt: TGTGCCAGCAGTTTTGGTGTAGGGCTGTCCTACGAGCAGTACTTC; CDR3aa: CASSFGVGLSYEQYF
j_gene: TRBJ1-2; abundance: -; d_gene: -; v_gene: TRBV30; CDR3nt: TGTGCCTGGACGGCAACACTAGCGGGGGGCCCTAACTATGGCTACACCTTC; CDR3aa: CAWTATLAGGPNYGYTF
j_gene: TRBJ1-4; abundance: -; d_gene: -; v_gene: TRBV25-1; CDR3nt: TGTGCCAGCTCGGTTAGGGATGAAAAACTGTTTTTT; CDR3aa: CASSVRDEKLFF
j_gene: TRBJ2-4; abundance: few; d_gene: -; v_gene: TRBV7-9; CDR3nt: TGTGCCAGCAGCCTGGGACGGAGAGACATTCAGTACTTC; CDR3aa: CASSLGRRDIQYF
j_gene: TRBJ2-7; abundance: -; d_gene: TRBD1; v_gene: TRBV7-2; CDR3nt: TGTGCCAGCAGCTTAGCGTCTGGAAGGGGGCGAGAGCAGTACTTC; CDR3aa: CASSLASGRGREQYF
j_gene: TRBJ2-7; abundance: -; d_gene: -; v_gene: TRBV6-1; CDR3nt: TGTGCCAGCAGTGATGGTCCAGGGGTTACCTACGAGCAGTACTTC; CDR3aa: CASSDGPGVTYEQYF
j_gene: TRBJ1-1; abundance: -; d_gene: -; v_gene: TRBV6-5; CDR3nt: TGTGCCAGCAGTACGGTGGGAGAGATGAACACTGAAGCTTTCTTT; CDR3aa: CASSTVGEMNTEAFF
j_gene: TRBJ2-7; abundance: -; d_gene: -; v_gene: TRBV7-3; CDR3nt: TGTGCCGGCGGGTGTAACTCCTACGAGCAGTACTTC; CDR3aa: CAGGCNSYEQYF